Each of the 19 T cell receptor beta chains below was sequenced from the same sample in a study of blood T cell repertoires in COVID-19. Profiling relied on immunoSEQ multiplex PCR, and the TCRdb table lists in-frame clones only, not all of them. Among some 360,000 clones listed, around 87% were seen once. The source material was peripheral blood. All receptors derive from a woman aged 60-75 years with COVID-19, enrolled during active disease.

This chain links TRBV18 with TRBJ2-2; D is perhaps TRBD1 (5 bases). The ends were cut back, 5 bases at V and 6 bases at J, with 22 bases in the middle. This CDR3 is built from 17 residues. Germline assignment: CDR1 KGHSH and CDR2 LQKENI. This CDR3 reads CASSATTATYRAGELFF. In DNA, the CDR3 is TGTGCCAGCTCAGCGACGACAGCCACTTACCGCGCCGGGGAGCTGTTTTTT.

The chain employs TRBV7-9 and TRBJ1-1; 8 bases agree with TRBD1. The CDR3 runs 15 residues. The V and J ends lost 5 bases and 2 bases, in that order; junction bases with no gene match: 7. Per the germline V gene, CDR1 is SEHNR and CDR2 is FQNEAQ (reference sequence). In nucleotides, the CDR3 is TGTGCCAGCAGCGCACAGGGACAGGTTAACACTGAAGCTTTCTTT. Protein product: CASSAQGQVNTEAFF.

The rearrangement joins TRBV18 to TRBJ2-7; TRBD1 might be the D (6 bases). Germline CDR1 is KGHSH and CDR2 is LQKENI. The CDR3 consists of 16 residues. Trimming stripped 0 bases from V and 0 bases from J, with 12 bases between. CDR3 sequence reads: CASSPPSGAGSYEQYF. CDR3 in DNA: TGTGCCAGCTCACCACCGTCAGGGGCGGGCTCCTACGAGCAGTACTTC.

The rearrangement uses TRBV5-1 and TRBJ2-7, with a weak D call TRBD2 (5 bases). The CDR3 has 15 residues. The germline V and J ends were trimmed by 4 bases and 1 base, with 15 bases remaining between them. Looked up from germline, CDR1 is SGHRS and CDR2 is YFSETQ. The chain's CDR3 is CASSEGSGVSYEQYF. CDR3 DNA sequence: TGCGCCAGCAGCGAGGGCTCCGGGGTATCCTACGAGCAGTACTTC.

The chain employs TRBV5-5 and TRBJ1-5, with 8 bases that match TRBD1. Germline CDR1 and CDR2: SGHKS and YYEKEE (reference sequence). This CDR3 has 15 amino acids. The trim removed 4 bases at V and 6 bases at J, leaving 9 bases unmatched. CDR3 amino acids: CASSPQGVGGQPQHF. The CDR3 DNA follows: TGTGCCAGCAGCCCACAGGGGGTGGGCGGTCAGCCCCAGCATTTT.

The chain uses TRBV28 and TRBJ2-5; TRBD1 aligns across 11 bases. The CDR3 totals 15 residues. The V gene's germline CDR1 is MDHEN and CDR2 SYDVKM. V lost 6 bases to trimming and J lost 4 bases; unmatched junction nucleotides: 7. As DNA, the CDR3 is TGTGCCAGCAGCCCGGACAGGGGGCAAGCAGAGACCCAGTACTTC. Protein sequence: CASSPDRGQAETQYF.

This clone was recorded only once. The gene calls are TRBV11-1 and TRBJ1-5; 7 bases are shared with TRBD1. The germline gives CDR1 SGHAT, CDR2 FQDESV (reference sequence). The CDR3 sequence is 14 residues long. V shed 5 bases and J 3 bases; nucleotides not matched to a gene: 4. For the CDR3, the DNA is TGTGCCAGCAGCCTAGGACAGGTCAATCAGCCCCAGCATTTT. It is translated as CASSLGQVNQPQHF.

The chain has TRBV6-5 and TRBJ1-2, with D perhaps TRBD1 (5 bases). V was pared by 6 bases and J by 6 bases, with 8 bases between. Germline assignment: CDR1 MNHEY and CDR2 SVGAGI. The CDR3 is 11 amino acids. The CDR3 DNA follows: TGTGCCAGCAGGTCCAGGGATGGCTACACCTTC. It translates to CASRSRDGYTF.

CDR3 nucleotides: TGCAGCTCCGGAGGTGGCAGGGTAACTTCGGGAGCGGGGGACAATGAGCAGTTCTTC. This translates into CSSGGGRVTSGAGDNEQFF. The chain combines TRBV29-1 with TRBJ2-1; 8 nucleotides match TRBD2. CDR3 length: 19 amino acids. Germline loops: CDR1 SQVTM, CDR2 ANQGSEA. The junction had 26 bases not matched to a gene; V was cut back by 8 bases and J by 5 bases.

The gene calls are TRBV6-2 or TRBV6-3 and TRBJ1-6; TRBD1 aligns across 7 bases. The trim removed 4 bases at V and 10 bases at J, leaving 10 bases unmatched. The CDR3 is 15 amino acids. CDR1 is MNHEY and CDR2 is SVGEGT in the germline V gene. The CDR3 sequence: CASSFRQGVGSPLHF. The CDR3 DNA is TGTGCCAGCAGTTTCCGACAGGGTGTAGGATCACCCCTCCACTTT.

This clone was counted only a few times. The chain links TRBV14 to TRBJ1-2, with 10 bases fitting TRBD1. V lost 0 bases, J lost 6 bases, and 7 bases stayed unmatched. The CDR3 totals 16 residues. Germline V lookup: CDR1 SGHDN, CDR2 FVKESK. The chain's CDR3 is CASSQDFDRGPNGYTF. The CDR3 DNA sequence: TGTGCCAGCAGCCAAGATTTTGACAGGGGGCCCAATGGCTACACCTTC.

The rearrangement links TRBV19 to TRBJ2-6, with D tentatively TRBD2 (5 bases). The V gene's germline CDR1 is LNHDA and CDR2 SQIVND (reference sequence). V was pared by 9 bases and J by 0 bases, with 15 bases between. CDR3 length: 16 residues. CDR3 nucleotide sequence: TGTGCCAGCTCTGGACTGATAAGCTCTGGGGCCAACGTCCTGACTTTC. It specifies CASSGLISSGANVLTF.

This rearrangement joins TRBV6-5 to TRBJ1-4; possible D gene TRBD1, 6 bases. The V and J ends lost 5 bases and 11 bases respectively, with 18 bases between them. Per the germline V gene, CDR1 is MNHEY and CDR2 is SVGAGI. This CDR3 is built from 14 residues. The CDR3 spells CASSTSRGSGKLFF. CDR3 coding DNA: TGTGCCAGCAGTACTTCCAGGGGTTCGGGGAAACTGTTTTTT.

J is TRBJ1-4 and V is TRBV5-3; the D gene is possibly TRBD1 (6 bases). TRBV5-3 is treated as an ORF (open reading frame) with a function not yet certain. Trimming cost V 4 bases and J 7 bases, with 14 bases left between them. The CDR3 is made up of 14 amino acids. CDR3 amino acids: CARSVQGLGEKLFF. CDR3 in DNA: TGTGCCAGAAGCGTACAGGGTCTAGGTGAAAAACTGTTTTTT.

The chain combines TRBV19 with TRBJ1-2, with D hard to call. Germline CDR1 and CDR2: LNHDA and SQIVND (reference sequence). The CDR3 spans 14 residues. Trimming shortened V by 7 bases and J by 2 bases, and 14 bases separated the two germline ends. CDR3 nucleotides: TGTGCCAGTACCCCCCCGGGGAGAAACTATGGCTACACCTTC. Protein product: CASTPPGRNYGYTF.

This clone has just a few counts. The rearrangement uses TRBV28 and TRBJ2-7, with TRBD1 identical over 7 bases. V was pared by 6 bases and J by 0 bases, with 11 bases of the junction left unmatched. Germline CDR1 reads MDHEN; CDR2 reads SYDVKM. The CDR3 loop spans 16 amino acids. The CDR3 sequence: CASRMTGPLLSYEQYF. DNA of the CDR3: TGTGCCAGCAGGATGACAGGGCCCCTTCTCTCCTACGAGCAGTACTTC.

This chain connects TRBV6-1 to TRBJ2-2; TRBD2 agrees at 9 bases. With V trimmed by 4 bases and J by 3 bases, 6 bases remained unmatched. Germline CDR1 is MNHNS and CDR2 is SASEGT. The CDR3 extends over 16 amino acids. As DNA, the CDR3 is TGTGCCAGCAGTGTTAGCGGGGGAACTTACACCGGGGAGCTGTTTTTT. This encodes CASSVSGGTYTGELFF.

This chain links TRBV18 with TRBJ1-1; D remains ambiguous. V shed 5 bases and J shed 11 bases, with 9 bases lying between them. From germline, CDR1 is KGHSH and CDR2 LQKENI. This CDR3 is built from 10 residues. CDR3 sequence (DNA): TGTGCCAGCTCAGGGCTCGAGGCTTTCTTT. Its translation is CASSGLEAFF.

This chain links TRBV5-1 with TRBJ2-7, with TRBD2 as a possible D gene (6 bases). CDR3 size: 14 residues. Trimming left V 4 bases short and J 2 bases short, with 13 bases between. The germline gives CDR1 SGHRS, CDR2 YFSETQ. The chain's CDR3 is CASSRGSVTYEQYF. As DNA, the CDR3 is TGCGCCAGCAGCCGGGGGAGTGTTACCTACGAGCAGTACTTC.